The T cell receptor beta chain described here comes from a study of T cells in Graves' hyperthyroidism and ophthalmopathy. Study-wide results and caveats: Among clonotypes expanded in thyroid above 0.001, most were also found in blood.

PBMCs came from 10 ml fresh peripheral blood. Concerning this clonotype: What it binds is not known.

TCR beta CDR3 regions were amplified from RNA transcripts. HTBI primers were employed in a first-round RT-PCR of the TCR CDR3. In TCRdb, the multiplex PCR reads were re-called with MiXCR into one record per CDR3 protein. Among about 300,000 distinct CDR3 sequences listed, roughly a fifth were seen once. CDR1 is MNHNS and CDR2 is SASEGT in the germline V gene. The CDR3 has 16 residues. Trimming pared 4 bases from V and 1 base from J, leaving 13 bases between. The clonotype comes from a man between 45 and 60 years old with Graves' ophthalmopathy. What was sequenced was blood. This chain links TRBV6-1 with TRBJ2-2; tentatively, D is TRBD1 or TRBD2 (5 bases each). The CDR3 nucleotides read TGTGCCAGCAGTGGTCGACGGGGCCAGAACACCGGGGAGCTGTTTTTT. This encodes CASSGRRGQNTGELFF.